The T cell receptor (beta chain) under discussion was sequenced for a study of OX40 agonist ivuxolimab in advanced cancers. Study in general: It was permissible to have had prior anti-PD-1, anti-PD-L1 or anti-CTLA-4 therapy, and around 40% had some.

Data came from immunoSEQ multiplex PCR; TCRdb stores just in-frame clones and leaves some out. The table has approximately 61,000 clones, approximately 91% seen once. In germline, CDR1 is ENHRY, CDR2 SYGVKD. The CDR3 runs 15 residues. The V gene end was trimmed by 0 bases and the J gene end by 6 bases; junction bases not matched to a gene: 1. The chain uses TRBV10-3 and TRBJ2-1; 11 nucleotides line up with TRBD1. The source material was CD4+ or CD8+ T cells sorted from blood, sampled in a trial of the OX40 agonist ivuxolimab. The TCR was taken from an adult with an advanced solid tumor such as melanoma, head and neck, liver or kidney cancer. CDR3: CAISESGTGGNEQFF. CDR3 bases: TGTGCCATCAGTGAGTCCGGGACAGGGGGCAATGAGCAGTTCTTC.